This paragraph reports one T cell receptor beta chain. Its antigen is unknown. This specimen belongs to a study of T cells after yellow fever vaccination. Notes on the study in general: Once the booster was given, most primary-vaccination clones reappeared, at 95% to 97% for CD4 and 88% for CD8. Clonotype sharing between CD4 and CD8 compartments was small. There was a possibility that FACS-sorted repertoires contained abundant clonotypes contaminating from the bulk population.

The CDR3 sequence is 13 residues long. CDR1 WNHNN and CDR2 SYGVQD come from the germline V gene (reference sequence). J was trimmed by 5 bases and V by 9 bases; bases with no gene match: 7. A process of 5'RACE template switching, which added a universal primer site and UMIs, was used to make TCR cDNA. Via MiXCR, TCRdb re-called the 5' RACE reads, giving one row per CDR3 protein. The sample consists of hundreds of thousands of distinct CDR3 sequences, more than 9% of them appearing once. This specimen consisted of PBMCs, obtained on the day of the yellow fever booster vaccination. The chain carries TRBV10-1 and TRBJ2-3; TRBD1 aligns across 8 bases. This clonotype originated in a man aged 25-40 years who received the YFV17D yellow fever vaccine. CDR3 DNA: TGCGCCAGTGGACAGGGCGGTGGAGATACGCAGTATTTT. As protein: CASGQGGGDTQYF.